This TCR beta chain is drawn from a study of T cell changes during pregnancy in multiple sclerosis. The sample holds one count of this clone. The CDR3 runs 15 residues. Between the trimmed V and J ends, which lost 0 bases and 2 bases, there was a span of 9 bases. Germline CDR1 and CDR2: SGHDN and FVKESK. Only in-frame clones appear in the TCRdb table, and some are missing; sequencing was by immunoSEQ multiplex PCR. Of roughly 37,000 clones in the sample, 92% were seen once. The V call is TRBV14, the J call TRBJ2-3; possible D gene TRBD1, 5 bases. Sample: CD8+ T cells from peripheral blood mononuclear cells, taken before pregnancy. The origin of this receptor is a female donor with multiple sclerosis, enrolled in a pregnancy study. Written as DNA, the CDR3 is TGTGCCAGCAGCCAAGAAAACAGGTACACAGATACGCAGTATTTT. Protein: CASSQENRYTDTQYF.